This T cell receptor beta chain was identified in a study of blood T cell repertoires in COVID-19. Overall study context: COVID-19 samples from acute and convalescent phases originated in the United States, Italy and Spain. PBMCs, B-cell-depleted T cells, or T cells provided the cDNA or gDNA that made up the material.

The data were produced by immunoSEQ multiplex PCR, yet TCRdb's version contains in-frame clones alone and is incomplete. The sample yields approximately 130,000 clones, about four fifths seen once. Germline CDR1 LGHNA, CDR2 YNFKEQ. This CDR3 is built from 17 residues. Trimming at V came to 0 bases and at J to 5 bases, leaving 8 bases not matched to a gene. The source material was peripheral blood. V usage is TRBV4-2 and J usage is TRBJ2-3, with 10 bases lining up with TRBD2. This receptor was identified in a man older than 75 with acute or convalescent COVID-19. CDR3 DNA: TGTGCCAGCAGCCAAGACCCTCTAGCGGGGGCCCTAGATACGCAGTATTTT. Amino acid sequence: CASSQDPLAGALDTQYF.